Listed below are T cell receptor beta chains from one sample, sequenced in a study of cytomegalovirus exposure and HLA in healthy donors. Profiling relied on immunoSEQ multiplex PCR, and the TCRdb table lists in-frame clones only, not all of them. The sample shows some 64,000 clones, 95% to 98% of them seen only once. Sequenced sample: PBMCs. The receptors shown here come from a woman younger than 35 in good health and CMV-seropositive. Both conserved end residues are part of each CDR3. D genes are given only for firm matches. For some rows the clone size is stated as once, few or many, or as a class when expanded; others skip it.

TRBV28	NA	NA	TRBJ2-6	TGTGCCAGCAGTGCGACCGACTACTCTGGGGCCAACGTCCTGACTTTC	CASSATDYSGANVLTF
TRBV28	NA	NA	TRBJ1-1	TGTGCCAGCAGCAAAACAGGGACCTTTGAAGCTTTCTTT	CASSKTGTFEAFF
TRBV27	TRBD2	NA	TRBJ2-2	TGTGCCAGCAGTTTAGGGCGGGAGGGCACCGGGGAGCTGTTTTTT	CASSLGREGTGELFF
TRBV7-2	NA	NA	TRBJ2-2	TGTGCCAGCAGCCCAAAATTACCTGGGACTCGTGGGGAGCTGTTTTTT	CASSPKLPGTRGELFF
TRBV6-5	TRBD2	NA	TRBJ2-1	TGTGCCAGCAGTTACCCCAGCGGGAGCAATGAGCAGTTCTTC	CASSYPSGSNEQFF
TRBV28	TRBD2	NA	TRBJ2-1	TGTGCCAGCAGTCCCAAAGGAGCCCGACTAGCGGGAGTGGGGAATGAGCAGTTCTTC	CASSPKGARLAGVGNEQFF
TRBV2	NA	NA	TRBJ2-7	TGTGCCAGCAGTGAACGGGGTTACGAGCAGTACTTC	CASSERGYEQYF
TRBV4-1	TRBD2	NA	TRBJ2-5	TGCGCCAGCAGCTTTAGCGGGAGAGAGACCCAGTACTTC	CASSFSGRETQYF
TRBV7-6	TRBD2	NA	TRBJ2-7	TGTGCCAGCAGCTTAGCGGGTTCCCTAGCGGGAGTCGAGCAGTACTTC	CASSLAGSLAGVEQYF
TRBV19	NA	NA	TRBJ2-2	TGTGCCAGTAGTACTAGCCTAAACACCGGGGAGCTGTTTTTT	CASSTSLNTGELFF
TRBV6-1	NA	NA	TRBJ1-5	TGTGCCAGCAGTGAAGGGGGTCCGGGGATTCAGCCCCAGCATTTT	CASSEGGPGIQPQHF
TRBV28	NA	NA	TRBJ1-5	TGTGCCAGCAGTACCTCAGGGATAACCTGGCCCCAGCATTTT	CASSTSGITWPQHF
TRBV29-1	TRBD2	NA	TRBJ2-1	TGCAGCGTTGTTCAGGGAAGACTAGCGGGACAGGTCAATGAGCAGTTCTTC	CSVVQGRLAGQVNEQFF
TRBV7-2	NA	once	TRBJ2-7	TGTGCCAGCAGCCGAACTTCAGGGGAGAGAAGGTACGAGCAGTACTTC	CASSRTSGERRYEQYF
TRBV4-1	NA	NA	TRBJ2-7	TGCGCCAGCAGCCAAGAGGTCAGGGGAAACGAGCAGTACTTC	CASSQEVRGNEQYF
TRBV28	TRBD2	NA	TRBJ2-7	TGTGCCAGCAGTCTACGGACTAGCGGGAGGGAATTCCCATACGAGCAGTACTTC	CASSLRTSGREFPYEQYF
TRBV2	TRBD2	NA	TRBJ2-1	TGTGCCGGGGGACTAGCTCGCAATGAGCAGTTCTTC	CAGGLARNEQFF
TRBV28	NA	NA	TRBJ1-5	TGTGCCAGCAGTTTATGGGCAGGGGTGGGCAATCAGCCCCAGCATTTT	CASSLWAGVGNQPQHF
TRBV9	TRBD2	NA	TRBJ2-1	TGTGCCAGCAGCGCGAAGGGGACTAGCGGTTCCTACAATGAGCAGTTCTTC	CASSAKGTSGSYNEQFF
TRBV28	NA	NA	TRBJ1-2	TGTGCCAGCAGTACGCGGGATGCCGGGGACCCTAACTATGGCTACACCTTC	CASSTRDAGDPNYGYTF
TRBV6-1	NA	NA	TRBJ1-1	TGTGCCAGCAGTGAATGGGGCATGAACACTGAAGCTTTCTTT	CASSEWGMNTEAFF